This TCR beta chain was found in a study of CD8 T cells in ankylosing spondylitis. TCRdb re-called the 5' RACE reads with MiXCR, one entry per CDR3 protein. The sample has about 540,000 distinct CDR3 sequences, approximately 12% seen once; the top ten hold about 6.5%. Turning to this clonotype: Its specificity is not known.

Study conclusions and caveats: Blood of patients with ankylosing spondylitis appeared to be characterized by a TCR beta motif of several highly homologous variants.

Trimming left V 3 bases short and J 7 bases short, with 13 bases between. CDR3 length equals 14 residues. The V gene's germline CDR1 is LNHDA and CDR2 SQIVND (reference sequence). Sequencing was done on a sample of blood, either unsorted or a sorted T cell fraction (not recorded which). The V and J genes are TRBV19 and TRBJ2-1, with D possibly TRBD2 on 6 matching bases. This receptor was identified in a male donor with ankylosing spondylitis. DNA of the CDR3: TGTGCCAGTAGTATGAGGGGACTGATAAATGAGCAGTTCTTC. Amino acid sequence: CASSMRGLINEQFF.